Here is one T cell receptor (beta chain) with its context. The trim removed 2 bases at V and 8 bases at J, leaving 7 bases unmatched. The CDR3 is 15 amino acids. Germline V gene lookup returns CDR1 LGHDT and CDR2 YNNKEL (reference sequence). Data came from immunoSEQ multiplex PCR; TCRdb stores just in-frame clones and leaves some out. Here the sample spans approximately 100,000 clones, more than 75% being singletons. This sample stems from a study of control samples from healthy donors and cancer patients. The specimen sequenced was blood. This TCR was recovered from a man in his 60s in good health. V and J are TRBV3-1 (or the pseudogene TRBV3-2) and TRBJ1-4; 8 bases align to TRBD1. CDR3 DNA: TGTGCCAGCAGCCAACAGACAGGGGTTGGAGAAAAACTGTTTTTT. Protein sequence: CASSQQTGVGEKLFF.